This TCR beta chain comes out of a study of shared clonotypes between healthy human individuals. Study-level points and caveats: Sampling was confined to blood; repertoires within tissues likely differ. Naive subsets usually exceeded memory subsets in estimated richness.

Clones were sequenced by immunoSEQ multiplex PCR, and TCRdb holds only the in-frame ones, with some missing. The repertoire holds around 1,900,000 clones, with just over 90% as singletons. V lost 6 bases and J lost 6; bases outside the gene matches: 5. This CDR3 is built from 13 residues. Per germline, CDR1 MNHNS and CDR2 SASEGT. Terminally differentiated effector memory CD45RA+ cells were left out of the naive CD8 fraction, which was CD45RO-negative and positively selected for CCR7. Worth noting for this clone: The antigen is not known.

The sample comprised naive CD8+ T cells from PBMCs. J is TRBJ1-2 and V is TRBV6-1, with TRBD1 matching 9 bases. This clonotype was obtained from a man aged 18 to 29 in good health. Some clones in this sample may be carry-over from other donors' samples. CDR3: CASRAWDRDGYTF. The CDR3, as DNA: TGTGCCAGCAGAGCCTGGGACAGGGATGGCTACACCTTC.